This T cell receptor (beta chain) was observed in a study of cytomegalovirus exposure and HLA in healthy donors. About the research overall: There were around 100 million unique TCR beta sequences, drawn from about 190 million T cells, in an earlier analysis. Findings of the study overall: Analysis performed later found roughly 17,000 TCR beta sequences associated with HLA alleles at 0.05 false discovery rate.

PCR involved 60 Vbeta and 13 Jbeta primers. The repertoire was sequenced with immunoSEQ multiplex PCR; TCRdb's copy has only in-frame clones and lacks some. The data show 90,000 or so clones, over 75% seen once. Germline CDR1 is MDHEN and CDR2 is SYDVKM. The CDR3 runs to 16 residues. The V gene end was trimmed by 5 bases and the J gene end by 5 bases; junction bases not matched to a gene: 5. A remark on this clone: What it binds is unknown. Other DNA sequences from this sample encode an identical CDR3 as well.

The sequenced sample consisted of PBMCs. The gene calls are TRBV28 and TRBJ2-5; 16 nucleotides line up with TRBD2. The sequence was obtained from a man aged 50-59 years in good health and CMV-seronegative. The CDR3 nucleotides are TGTGCCAGCAGTCCGGGACTAGCGGGAGGGCGGGAGACCCAGTACTTC. It codes for CASSPGLAGGRETQYF. The variable domain in full, with the rest retrieved from reference TRBV28 and TRBJ2-5, is DVKVTQSSRYLVKRTGEKVFLECVQDMDHENMFWYRQDPGLGLRLIYFSYDVKMKEKGDIPEGYSVSREKKERFSLILESASTNQTSMYLCASSPGLAGGRETQYFGPGTRLLVL.